One sample yielded the 19 T cell receptor beta chains listed below, sequenced in a study of spatial heterogeneity in lung cancer. TCRdb re-called the 5' RACE reads through MiXCR, storing one row per CDR3 protein. The sample records 18,000 or so distinct CDR3 sequences, 5% to 7% being singletons. No antigens are known for them. Overall study findings and caveats: Counts that tracked tumor mutation counts were those of expanded intratumoral alpha and beta TCRs.

Time point denoted: sample taken at primary tumor resection. This sample comprised lung tumor tissue, obtained at surgery. Source of these receptors: a female donor with early-stage non-small cell lung cancer.

At least ten counts were recorded for this clonotype. This sequence joins TRBV4-2 and TRBJ2-2; D unclear. The CDR3 is 14 residues long. V gave up 0 bases and J gave up 3 bases, with 5 bases separating them. CDR1 and CDR2 (germline): LGHNA, YNFKEQ. The CDR3 is CASSQERYTGELFF. In nucleotides, the CDR3 is TGTGCCAGCAGCCAAGAGCGGTACACCGGGGAGCTGTTTTTT.

This clonotype was recorded many times. The chain combines TRBV12-3 or TRBV12-4 with TRBJ2-5; 7 nucleotides agree with TRBD1. J was trimmed by 5 bases and V by 7 bases; bases with no gene match: 7. CDR3 size: 13 residues. The CDR3 nucleotides read TGTGCCAGCACCTGGGACAGACGGGAGACCCAGTACTTC. Its translation: CASTWDRRETQYF.

This clonotype was counted a few times. The chain recombines TRBV4-1 with TRBJ1-1, with D perhaps TRBD1 (5 bases). The germline V and J ends were trimmed by 1 base and 0 bases, with 12 bases remaining between them. Germline V gives CDR1 MGHRA, CDR2 YSYEKL. The CDR3 is 16 residues long. The CDR3 bases are TGCGCCAGCAGCCAAGTGGGGCTGGGGATGAACACTGAAGCTTTCTTT. Translation: CASSQVGLGMNTEAFF.

This clonotype was found a few times. V usage is TRBV6-1 and J usage is TRBJ2-5, with 9 bases aligning to TRBD1. V shed 6 bases and J 5 bases; nucleotides not matched to a gene: 7. Germline values: CDR1 MNHNS, CDR2 SASEGT. The CDR3 loop spans 14 amino acids. The CDR3 sequence is CASRRTGVGETQYF. For the CDR3, the DNA is TGTGCCAGCAGACGGACAGGGGTAGGGGAGACCCAGTACTTC.

Many counts were recorded for this clonotype. This chain uses TRBV27 with TRBJ2-5; 10 bases are a match to TRBD2. This CDR3 contains 15 residues. The germline gives CDR1 MNHEY, CDR2 SMNVEV (reference sequence). V dropped 7 bases and J dropped 5; count of bases not matched to a gene: 10. The CDR3 DNA reads as TGTGCCAGCACCCCAAGCGGGAGGGCCGTCGAGACCCAGTACTTC. Translating gives CASTPSGRAVETQYF.

The sample holds many counts of this clonotype. V is TRBV9 and J is TRBJ2-3, with 7 bases fitting TRBD2. Germline lookup yields CDR1 SGDLS and CDR2 YYNGEE. The trim removed 3 bases at V and 0 bases at J, leaving 10 bases unmatched. The CDR3 extends over 17 amino acids. The DNA for the CDR3 is TGTGCCAGCAGCGGCGGACTAAATAGCGGGAGCACAGATACGCAGTATTTT. It codes for CASSGGLNSGSTDTQYF.

This clonotype was picked up many times. The CDR3 coding sequence is TGTGCCAGTAGTGCCTCTACCAGTCAGCATTTT. Translation: CASSASTSQHF. The rearrangement joins TRBV19 to TRBJ1-5; D gene unclear. The V end lost 5 bases, the J end lost 13 bases, and 12 bases lay between the germline ends. The CDR3 sequence is 11 residues long. CDR1 is LNHDA and CDR2 is SQIVND in the germline V gene (reference sequence).

In its sample, this clonotype was seen many times. The chain is built from TRBV28 and TRBJ2-1; a possible D gene is TRBD2 (6 bases). This CDR3 is built from 16 residues. Trimming pared 6 bases from V and 0 bases from J, leaving 15 bases between. The V gene's germline CDR1 is MDHEN and CDR2 SYDVKM. DNA of the CDR3: TGTGCCAGCAGCCTCGGGGGAGCGGACTCCTACAATGAGCAGTTCTTC. It translates to CASSLGGADSYNEQFF.

For this clonotype: A much bigger clone sits one base away, suggesting this may be a read error. The chain couples TRBV18 to TRBJ2-7, with 8 nucleotides matching TRBD1. This CDR3 is 16 amino acids long. The V gene's germline CDR1 is KGHSH and CDR2 LQKENI. CDR3: CAGSRNPGTGSYEQYF. CDR3 DNA: TGTGCCGGCTCTCGAAACCCCGGGACAGGTTCCTACGAGCAGTACTTC.

This clonotype has at least ten counts. J is TRBJ2-3 and V is TRBV7-3; D is unclear. Germline V gives CDR1 SGHTA, CDR2 FQGTGA. V was cut by 4 bases and J by 0 bases, with 8 bases left in between. The CDR3 extends over 14 amino acids. In DNA form, the CDR3 reads TGTGCCAGCAGCTCAACGGTTAGCACAGATACGCAGTATTTT. This gives the protein CASSSTVSTDTQYF.

This clonotype was counted ten times or more. The rearrangement joins TRBV9 to TRBJ2-7; the match to TRBD2 covers 12 bases. Germline trimming cut 3 bases from V and 6 bases from J; bases unmatched to any gene: 4. The CDR3 is made up of 14 amino acids. The germline V gene encodes CDR1 SGDLS and CDR2 YYNGEE. CDR3 coding DNA: TGTGCCAGCAGCGGACTAGCGGGAGAGGGCGAGCAGTACTTC. Residues: CASSGLAGEGEQYF.

In this sample, this clonotype is medium-sized (0.01 to 0.1%). V gene TRBV12-3 or TRBV12-4 combines with J gene TRBJ2-3; D unresolved. V dropped 3 bases and J dropped 0 bases, with 13 bases sitting between them. This CDR3 region has 16 residues. CDR3 amino acids: CASSFSGRGSTDTQYF. As DNA, the CDR3 is TGTGCCAGCAGTTTCAGTGGCAGAGGAAGCACAGATACGCAGTATTTT.

This chain uses TRBV6-2 or TRBV6-3 with TRBJ1-2; the D is unclear. CDR3 size: 11 residues. Germline V gene lookup returns CDR1 MNHEY and CDR2 SVGEGT. Trimming left V 5 bases short and J 2 bases short, with 3 bases between. The chain's CDR3 is CASSENYGYTF. CDR3 in DNA: TGTGCCAGCAGTGAGAACTATGGCTACACCTTC.

As to this clonotype: The conserved final phenylalanine or tryptophan is absent from the CDR3, which likely points to a read error. It is unclear where the CDR3 begins or ends on the DNA, so no DNA is shown, and the CDR3 is as TCRdb lists it. The genes are TRBV6-1 and TRBJ1-2; the table's D gene call, TRBD1, was not cross checked with the DNA. The CDR3 contains 14 residues when both ends are counted. Germline values: CDR1 MNHNS, CDR2 SASEGT. The CDR3 protein is CASSEALRAIVAGN.

At least ten counts were recorded for this clonotype. V usage is TRBV11-1 and J usage is TRBJ2-5; TRBD1 might be the D (6 bases). Trimming took 5 bases from V and 0 from J, leaving 13 bases between them. From germline, CDR1 is SGHAT and CDR2 FQDESV (reference sequence). The CDR3 covers 15 residues. CDR3 residues: CASSHRDMYQETQYF. Written as DNA, the CDR3 is TGTGCCAGCAGCCACCGGGACATGTACCAAGAGACCCAGTACTTC.

In this sample, this clonotype is medium-sized. The DNA of the CDR3 is TGTGCCAGCAGTGCTCACAGCCCGAGACAGGACGAGCAGTACTTC. It yields the protein CASSAHSPRQDEQYF. The V call is TRBV6-1, the J call TRBJ2-7; D might be TRBD1 (6 bases). Trimming shortened V by 4 bases and J by 5 bases, and 18 bases separated the two germline ends. In germline, CDR1 is MNHNS, CDR2 SASEGT. This CDR3 is 15 amino acids long.

This clonotype was detected ten times or more. The J gene is TRBJ2-3, the V gene TRBV6-1; 7 bases agree with TRBD2. Trimming removed 3 bases from V and 4 bases from J; junction bases left unmatched: 7. The CDR3 loop spans 15 amino acids. Germline values: CDR1 MNHNS, CDR2 SASEGT. Here the CDR3 DNA reads TGTGCCAGCAGTGACTGGACTAGAACTTCAGATACGCAGTATTTT. This translates into CASSDWTRTSDTQYF.

This clonotype is medium-sized (0.01 to 0.1%) by share. This CDR3 reads CASSLGTGGNTIYF. DNA for the CDR3: TGTGCCAGCAGCTTAGGGACAGGGGGAAACACCATATATTTT. The gene calls are TRBV7-8 and TRBJ1-3; 8 positions match TRBD1. In germline, CDR1 is SGHVS, CDR2 FQNEAQ. After removal of 1 base from V and 4 bases from J, the junction contained 0 bases not matched to a gene. The CDR3 runs to 14 residues.

The chain is built from TRBV18 and TRBJ2-6; D ambiguous. The germline CDR1 and CDR2 sequences are KGHSH and LQKENI. The CDR3 is 16 residues long. Trimming removed 5 bases from V and 0 bases from J, with 11 bases in between. CDR3 loop: CASSESGYSGANVLTF. The DNA for the CDR3 is TGTGCCAGCTCAGAGTCGGGTTACTCTGGGGCCAACGTCCTGACTTTC.